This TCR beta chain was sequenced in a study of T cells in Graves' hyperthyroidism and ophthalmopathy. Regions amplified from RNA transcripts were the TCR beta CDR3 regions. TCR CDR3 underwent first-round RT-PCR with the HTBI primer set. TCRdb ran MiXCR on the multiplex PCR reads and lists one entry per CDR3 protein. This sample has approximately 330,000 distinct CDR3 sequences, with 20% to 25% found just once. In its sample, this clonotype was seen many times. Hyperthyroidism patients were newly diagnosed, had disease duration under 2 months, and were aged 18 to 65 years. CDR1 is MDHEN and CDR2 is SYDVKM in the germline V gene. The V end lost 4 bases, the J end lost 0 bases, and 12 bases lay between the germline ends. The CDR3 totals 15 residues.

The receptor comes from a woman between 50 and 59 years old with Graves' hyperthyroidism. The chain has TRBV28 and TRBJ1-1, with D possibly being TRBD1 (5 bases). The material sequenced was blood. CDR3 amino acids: CASSYRILMNTEAFF. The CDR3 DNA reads TGTGCCAGCAGTTACAGGATACTCATGAACACTGAAGCTTTCTTT. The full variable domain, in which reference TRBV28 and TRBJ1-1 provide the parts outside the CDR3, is DVKVTQSSRYLVKRTGEKVFLECVQDMDHENMFWYRQDPGLGLRLIYFSYDVKMKEKGDIPEGYSVSREKKERFSLILESASTNQTSMYLCASSYRILMNTEAFFGQGTRLTVV.